A single sample is the source of the 17 T cell receptor beta chains below, sequenced in a study of blood T cell repertoires in COVID-19. The data were produced by immunoSEQ multiplex PCR, yet TCRdb's version contains in-frame clones alone and is incomplete. Of about 90,000 clones listed, approximately 88% were seen once; the top ten hold 25% to 40%. Sequenced: peripheral blood. Every receptor here comes from an elderly woman with active or convalescent COVID-19.

The V call is TRBV4-2, the J call TRBJ2-1, with a tentative D call TRBD1 (6 bases). This CDR3 comprises 15 residues. Trimming left V 5 bases short and J 10 bases short, with 21 bases between. Germline CDR1 is LGHNA and CDR2 is YNFKEQ. CDR3 sequence reads: CASSSGARGNREQFF. The DNA for the CDR3 is TGTGCCAGCAGCTCCGGGGCCAGGGGTAATCGGGAGCAGTTCTTC.

This clone was picked up a small number of times. This sequence joins TRBV5-4 and TRBJ2-7; D call uncertain. Trimming took off 4 bases at V and 2 bases at J, with 13 bases between the two ends. The V gene's germline CDR1 is SGHNT and CDR2 YYREEE (reference sequence). The CDR3 extends over 14 amino acids. The CDR3 sequence: CASSPTPGTYEQYF. In DNA, the CDR3 is TGTGCCAGCAGCCCAACGCCAGGCACCTACGAGCAGTACTTC.

The chain is built from TRBV11-3 and TRBJ2-7; 13 positions match TRBD2. V shed 3 bases, J shed 5 bases, and the junction held 7 bases outside the gene matches. The CDR3 contains 16 residues. Per germline, CDR1 SGHNT and CDR2 YENEEA. CDR3 sequence (DNA): TGTGCCAGCAGCTTGCCAACTAGCGGGAGGGCCCACGAGCAGTACTTC. Amino acids: CASSLPTSGRAHEQYF.

The chain joins TRBV7-2 to TRBJ1-5; TRBD1 might be the D (5 bases). The germline V and J ends were trimmed by 5 bases and 3 bases, with 14 bases remaining between them. This CDR3 contains 15 residues. Germline V gene sequence: CDR1 SGHTA, CDR2 FQGNSA. The CDR3 protein is CASSASTDVNQPQHF. CDR3 DNA sequence: TGTGCCAGCAGCGCTTCGACAGACGTCAATCAGCCCCAGCATTTT.

The chain has TRBV7-6 and TRBJ2-5, with D maybe TRBD2 (7 bases). Germline-derived CDR1 and CDR2 are SGHVS and FNYEAQ. This CDR3 is 15 amino acids long. V lost 7 bases and J lost 9, with 24 bases in between. The CDR3 region is CASTPVGGAFRAQYF. The CDR3 nucleotides read TGTGCCAGCACCCCCGTGGGGGGGGCATTCCGGGCCCAGTACTTC.

This sequence joins TRBV6-2 or TRBV6-3 and TRBJ2-3; TRBD1 agrees at 9 bases. Germline values: CDR1 MNHEY, CDR2 SVGEGT. V lost 3 bases, J lost 3 bases, and 1 base stayed unmatched. The length of the CDR3 is 14 residues. DNA of the CDR3: TGTGCCAGCAGTTATGGGACAGGGACAGATACGCAGTATTTT. It yields the protein CASSYGTGTDTQYF.

The CDR3: CASSRVNEQFF. The CDR3 nucleotides are TGTGCCAGCAGCAGGGTAAATGAGCAGTTCTTC. The J gene is TRBJ2-1, the V gene TRBV2; TRBD1 is a possible D gene (5 bases). V dropped 6 bases and J dropped 7 bases, with 7 bases sitting between them. CDR3 length: 11 residues. Germline values: CDR1 SNHLY, CDR2 FYNNEI.

This clone was counted a few times. The chain recombines TRBV3-1 (or the pseudogene TRBV3-2) with TRBJ1-2, with D possibly TRBD1 on 6 matching bases. Germline V CDR1 and CDR2: LGHDT, YNNKEL (reference sequence). The CDR3 consists of 14 residues. Trimming pared 4 bases from V and 8 bases from J, leaving 17 bases between. The CDR3 reads CASSRRGRQDGYTF. As DNA, the CDR3 is TGTGCCAGCAGCCGCCGAGGGAGACAGGACGGCTACACCTTC.

The J gene is TRBJ2-5, the V gene TRBV5-1; 9 positions agree with TRBD2. Germline V CDR1 and CDR2: SGHRS, YFSETQ. This CDR3 contains 14 residues. The V segment lost 2 bases and the J segment 5 bases; nucleotides outside the gene matches: 4. CDR3 bases: TGCGCCAGCAGCTTTAGCGGGAGCGGGGAGACCCAGTACTTC. It is translated as CASSFSGSGETQYF.

The V call is TRBV27, the J call TRBJ2-7; D may be TRBD2 (5 bases). The length of the CDR3 is 13 residues. Trimming removed 6 bases from V and 2 bases from J, with 11 bases in between. Germline assignment: CDR1 MNHEY and CDR2 SMNVEV (reference sequence). The CDR3: CASRPTRTYEQYF. Here the CDR3 DNA reads TGTGCCAGCAGGCCTACTAGGACCTACGAGCAGTACTTC.

This chain links TRBV6-5 with TRBJ1-4; 8 nucleotides line up with TRBD1. V dropped 6 bases and J dropped 8; count of bases not matched to a gene: 8. Germline-derived CDR1 and CDR2 are MNHEY and SVGAGI. The length of the CDR3 is 14 residues. The CDR3 loop reads CASSSTGGLEKLFF. Here the CDR3 DNA reads TGTGCCAGCAGCTCCACAGGGGGTCTAGAAAAACTGTTTTTT.

This chain connects TRBV27 to TRBJ2-7; the D is unclear. This CDR3 is built from 13 residues. In germline, CDR1 is MNHEY, CDR2 SMNVEV (reference sequence). V was shortened by 8 bases and J by 1 base, with 12 bases between the two germline ends. In nucleotides, the CDR3 is TGTGCCAGCGTGGAGCCAAGATCCTACGAGCAGTACTTC. Translated, it gives CASVEPRSYEQYF.

This clone was recorded a few times. This chain joins TRBV7-9 and TRBJ1-3; the D is unclear. The CDR3 has 17 residues. Germline CDR1 and CDR2: SEHNR and FQNEAQ (reference sequence). V was shortened by 7 bases and J by 0 bases, with 19 bases between the two germline ends. CDR3 sequence: CASNPRNGLNSGNTIYF. DNA of the CDR3: TGTGCCAGCAACCCCCGTAATGGACTTAACTCTGGAAACACCATATATTTT.

The V call is TRBV5-1, the J call TRBJ2-5, with 11 positions matching TRBD2. After removal of 3 bases from V and 2 bases from J, the junction contained 12 bases not matched to a gene. CDR3 length equals 18 residues. Per germline, CDR1 SGHRS and CDR2 YFSETQ. As DNA, the CDR3 is TGCGCCAGCAGCTCGATATCTAGCGGGAGGACAAGGCAAGAGACCCAGTACTTC. Its protein product is CASSSISSGRTRQETQYF.

This clone was observed a few times. This rearrangement joins TRBV11-2 to TRBJ1-3; unclear D gene. Trimming removed 5 bases at V and 4 bases at J, with 18 bases between. CDR1 SGHAT and CDR2 FQNNGV come from the germline V gene. The length of the CDR3 is 16 residues. The CDR3 nucleotides are TGTGCCAGCAGCCTCGGCGGGGTCCGGTACGGAAACACCATATATTTT. Translated, it gives CASSLGGVRYGNTIYF.

The chain's CDR3 is CASSPERSGFPEQYF. CDR3 in DNA: TGTGCCAGCAGTCCTGAAAGATCGGGATTCCCCGAGCAGTACTTC. The chain couples TRBV2 to TRBJ2-7; D is perhaps TRBD2 (5 bases). CDR3 length: 15 residues. Germline V lookup: CDR1 SNHLY, CDR2 FYNNEI. The V and J ends lost 5 bases and 6 bases respectively, with 20 bases between them.

This chain links TRBV19 with TRBJ2-6; 8 bases map to TRBD1. CDR3 length: 18 amino acids. V gave up 5 bases and J gave up 3 bases; unmatched junction bases: 12. The germline V gene encodes CDR1 LNHDA and CDR2 SQIVND (reference sequence). The CDR3 loop reads CASSSSQGALIGANVLTF. The CDR3 nucleotides read TGTGCCAGTAGTTCCAGTCAGGGGGCTCTTATTGGGGCCAACGTCCTGACTTTC.